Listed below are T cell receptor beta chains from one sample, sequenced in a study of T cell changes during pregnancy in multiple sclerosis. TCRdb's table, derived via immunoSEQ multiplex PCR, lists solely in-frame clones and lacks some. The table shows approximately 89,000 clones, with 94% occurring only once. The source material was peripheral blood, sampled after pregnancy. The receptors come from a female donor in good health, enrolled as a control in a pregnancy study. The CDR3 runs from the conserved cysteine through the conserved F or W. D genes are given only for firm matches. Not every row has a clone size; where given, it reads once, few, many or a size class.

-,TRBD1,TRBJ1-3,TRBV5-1,CASSLGQGTGNTIYF,TGCGCCAGCAGCTTGGGACAGGGGACTGGAAACACCATATATTTT
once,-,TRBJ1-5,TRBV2,CASSVQGPQHF,TGTGCCAGCAGTGTACAGGGCCCCCAGCATTTT
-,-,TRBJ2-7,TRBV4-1,CASSRGRGGDSYEQYF,TGCGCCAGCAGCCGAGGAAGGGGCGGGGATTCCTACGAGCAGTACTTC
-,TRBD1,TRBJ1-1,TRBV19,CASSITGGGEAFF,TGTGCCAGTAGTATTACAGGGGGGGGTGAAGCTTTCTTT
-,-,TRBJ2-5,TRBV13,CASSSGRDQETQYF,TGTGCCAGCAGCTCTGGGCGGGACCAAGAGACCCAGTACTTC
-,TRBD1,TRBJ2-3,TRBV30,CAWQGVAFTDTQYF,TGTGCCTGGCAGGGGGTGGCCTTCACAGATACGCAGTATTTT
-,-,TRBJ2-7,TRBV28,CASSNSYEQYF,TGTGCCAGCAGCAACTCCTACGAGCAGTACTTC
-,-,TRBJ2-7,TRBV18,CASSPGSEQYF,TGTGCCAGCTCACCGGGGAGCGAGCAGTACTTC
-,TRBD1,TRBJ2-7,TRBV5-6,CASSLYQGAEQYF,TGTGCCAGCAGCTTGTATCAGGGGGCCGAGCAGTACTTC
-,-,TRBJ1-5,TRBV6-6,CASSYPPGGSQPQHF,TGTGCCAGCAGTTACCCCCCGGGGGGAAGTCAGCCCCAGCATTTT
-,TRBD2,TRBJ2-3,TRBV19,CASSGASGIVDTQYF,TGTGCCAGTAGTGGGGCTAGCGGGATCGTGGATACGCAGTATTTT
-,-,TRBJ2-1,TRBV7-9,CASSLSGRDEQFF,TGTGCCAGCAGCTTAAGCGGACGCGATGAGCAGTTCTTC
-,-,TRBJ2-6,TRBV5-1,CASSSVSGAGANVLTF,TGCGCCAGCAGCTCCGTCTCGGGGGCTGGGGCCAACGTCCTGACTTTC
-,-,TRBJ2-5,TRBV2,CASSVEETQYF,TGTGCCAGCAGTGTCGAAGAGACCCAGTACTTC
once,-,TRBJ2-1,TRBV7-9,CASSPPLGNEQFF,TGTGCCAGCAGCCCCCCGCTAGGCAATGAGCAGTTCTTC
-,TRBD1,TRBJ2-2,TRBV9,CASSVRQGARELFF,TGTGCCAGCAGCGTAAGACAGGGGGCCCGGGAGCTGTTTTTT
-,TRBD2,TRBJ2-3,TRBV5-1,CASSLEEGTTTDTQYF,TGCGCCAGCAGCTTGGAGGAGGGGACTACCACAGATACGCAGTATTTT
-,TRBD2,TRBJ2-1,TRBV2,CASSEYGTSNEQFF,TGTGCCAGCAGTGAATATGGGACTAGTAATGAGCAGTTCTTC
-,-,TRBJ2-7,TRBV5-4,CASTAGGTGAGEQYF,TGTGCCAGCACCGCGGGGGGGACAGGGGCTGGGGAGCAGTACTTC
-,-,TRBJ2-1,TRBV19,CASTRGGNEQFF,TGTGCCAGTACTCGGGGTGGCAATGAGCAGTTCTTC
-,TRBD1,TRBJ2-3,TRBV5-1,CASSLRTGGSTDTQYF,TGCGCCAGCAGCCTAAGGACAGGGGGTAGCACAGATACGCAGTATTTT
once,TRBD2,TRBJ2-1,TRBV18,CASSPPSLAGLEQFF,TGTGCCAGCTCACCACCTTCACTAGCGGGCCTTGAGCAGTTCTTC
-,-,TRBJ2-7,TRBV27,CASRDPGTLYEQYF,TGTGCCAGCAGGGATCCAGGGACATTGTACGAGCAGTACTTC
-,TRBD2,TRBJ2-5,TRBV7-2,CASSKRGLAGGPETQYF,TGTGCCAGCAGCAAAAGGGGACTAGCGGGAGGGCCTGAGACCCAGTACTTC
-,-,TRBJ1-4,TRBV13,CASSFRDRFEKLFF,TGTGCCAGCAGCTTTCGAGACAGGTTCGAAAAACTGTTTTTT
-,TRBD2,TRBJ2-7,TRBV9,CASSPGTSGSWNYEQYF,TGTGCCAGCAGCCCCGGGACTAGCGGGAGTTGGAACTACGAGCAGTACTTC
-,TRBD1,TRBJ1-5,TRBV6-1,CASSEAPGGQSYSNQPQHF,TGTGCCAGCAGTGAAGCTCCAGGGGGACAGTCTTATAGCAATCAGCCCCAGCATTTT
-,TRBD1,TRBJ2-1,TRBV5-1,CASSFGYGQGPYNEQFF,TGCGCCAGCAGTTTCGGTTACGGACAGGGCCCCTACAATGAGCAGTTCTTC
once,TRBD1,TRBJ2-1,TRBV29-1,CSATGGSNEQFF,TGCAGCGCTACAGGGGGTTCTAATGAGCAGTTCTTC
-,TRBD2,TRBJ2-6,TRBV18,CASSPVGLAGGSGANVLTF,TGTGCCAGCTCACCCGTCGGACTAGCGGGAGGGTCAGGGGCCAACGTCCTGACTTTC
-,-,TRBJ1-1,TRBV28,CASSLYQTGNTEAFF,TGTGCCAGCAGTTTATACCAAACAGGGAACACTGAAGCTTTCTTT
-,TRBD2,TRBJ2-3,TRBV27,CASSWTSGRDTQYF,TGTGCCAGCAGTTGGACTAGCGGGAGGGATACGCAGTATTTT